Detailed here is one T cell receptor (beta chain). Its specific antigen is unknown. Base qualities are not recorded, but no much larger clone differs from it by a single base. The entry originates in a study of OX40 agonist ivuxolimab in advanced cancers. Regarding the complete study: Ivuxolimab, which targeted the costimulatory receptor OX40 (CD134), was an agonistic, fully human IgG2 monoclonal antibody. Patients were allowed to have had prior anti-PD-1, anti-PD-L1 or anti-CTLA-4 therapy, and approximately 39% of the dose-escalation patients had been treated with checkpoint inhibitors. The point of sequencing TCRbeta in the periphery was to test whether ivuxolimab changed TCR sequence diversity and drove clonal T-cell expansion. In the dose-escalation cohort, around four fifths of patients were male, and the mean age was approximately 60 years with a range of about 20 to 80. Partial responses were achieved by three dose-escalation patients, of whom one had hepatocellular carcinoma and two had cutaneous melanoma. The paper reports the monotherapy dose-escalation portion (N = 52 patients) of the phase I ivuxolimab trial. Intravenous ivuxolimab was administered to patients every 2 weeks at six dose levels: 0.01, 0.1, 0.3, 1.5, 3 and 10 mg/kg. Among the roughly 50 dose-escalation patients, approximately 20 had hepatocellular carcinoma, roughly 15 melanoma, 9 renal cell carcinoma and 9 head and neck cancer.

For sequencing of the TCRbeta CDR3 region, genomic DNA was extracted from the sorted cells. The immunoSEQ Assay was used to sequence the TCRbeta CDR3 regions. This is the immuneACCESS table as TCRdb keeps it, with only in-frame sequences that have V and J called. A part of the clones is gone; compared with another copy, unresolved V genes explain less than half, and the rest is unexplained. The sample yields about 67,000 clones; over 70% were counted once. Approximately 5.1% of the sample goes to the ten largest clones. The trial excluded patients who had a history of autoimmune disease or were on systemic immunosuppression. Peripheral blood for TCR sequencing was collected from all dose cohorts at baseline, on cycle 4 day 1, and on cycle 7 day 1. Samples were obtained from an open-label, multicenter, first-in-human phase I dose-escalation trial of ivuxolimab. Adults with locally advanced or metastatic head and neck squamous cell, hepatocellular, melanoma or renal cell carcinoma were enrolled in the trial. Before TCR sequencing, CD4+ and CD8+ T cells were separately sorted from peripheral blood.

General study outcomes and caveats: After ivuxolimab, expanded clones were on average more numerous among CD8+ T cells than among CD4+ T cells. Low levels of normalized T-cell clonal expansion were also shown by some nonresponding patients. At doses of 0.1 to 3.0 mg/kg, clonal expansion of both CD4+ and CD8+ T cells in blood was seen between baseline and week 6. The antigen specificity of the peripheral T cells that underwent clonal expansion was not determined. In the 0.1-3.0 mg/kg groups, partial responders had among the lowest normalized peripheral clonal expansion, particularly in CD8+ T cells.

The CDR1 and CDR2 encoded by the germline V gene are SGHAT and FQNNGV. V is cut by 6 bases and J by 6 bases, and the space between the germline ends is 18 bases. Measured from the cysteine to the phenylalanine, the CDR3 is 15 residues long. Of all the DNA, just the CDR3 is kept, 45 bases in frame from base 1. The source material was CD4+ or CD8+ T cells sorted from blood, sampled in a trial of the OX40 agonist ivuxolimab. The receptor chain draws on TRBV11-2 and TRBJ2-1; TRBD1 is a possible D gene, resting on 7 matching bases. This TCR came from an adult with an advanced solid tumor such as melanoma, head and neck, liver or kidney cancer. In nucleotides, the sequence is TGTGCCAGCAGTCCAGGGGGGCCAACCGGCAATGAGCAGTTCTTC. This gives the protein CASSPGGPTGNEQFF.